The next 4 T cell receptor beta chains were all read from a single sample in a study of OX40 agonist ivuxolimab in advanced cancers. Method: immunoSEQ multiplex PCR; TCRdb's copy keeps in-frame clones and lacks some. The table lists roughly 120,000 clones, around 92% of them singletons. The starting material was CD4+ or CD8+ T cells sorted from blood, obtained in a trial of the OX40 agonist ivuxolimab. These receptor sequences come from an adult with an advanced solid tumor such as melanoma, head and neck, liver or kidney cancer.

The chain recombines TRBV6-4 with TRBJ1-1, with 7 bases lining up with TRBD1. The CDR3 has 14 amino acids. V shed 4 bases, J shed 7 bases, and the junction held 9 bases outside the gene matches. Germline CDR1 and CDR2: MRHNA and SNTAGT. The CDR3: CASSVGWGTDEAFF. In nucleotides, the CDR3 is TGTGCCAGCAGTGTAGGGTGGGGGACAGATGAAGCTTTCTTT.

The chain employs TRBV6-6 and TRBJ2-5; D unresolved. V lost 5 bases and J lost 1, with 8 bases in between. The germline V gene encodes CDR1 MNHNY and CDR2 SVGAGI (reference sequence). The CDR3 is 13 residues long. This chain's CDR3 is CASSLNRQETQYF. The CDR3 DNA sequence: TGTGCCAGCAGTCTCAATCGCCAAGAGACCCAGTACTTC.

This chain joins TRBV18 and TRBJ2-5; D is unclear. With the DNA end fitting TRBJ2-7 better, the J assignment may be wrong. CDR1 is KGHSH, CDR2 LQKENI, per germline. The CDR3 is made up of 13 amino acids. CDR3 sequence (DNA): TGTGCCAGCTCGCTGACGAAGGTGGACGAGCAGTACTTC. Translating gives CASSLTKVDEQYF.

The V call is TRBV11-3, the J call TRBJ2-2; D ambiguous. CDR3 length: 15 residues. Trimming left V 5 bases short and J 0 bases short, with 10 bases between. Germline assignment: CDR1 SGHNT and CDR2 YENEEA. The CDR3 bases are TGTGCCAGCAGCCGGACCAATACGAACACCGGGGAGCTGTTTTTT. Protein product: CASSRTNTNTGELFF.